A single count supports the clone carrying this T cell receptor beta chain. Using immunoSEQ multiplex PCR, the repertoire was profiled, and TCRdb retains in-frame clones only, with some absent. The sample lists about 710,000 clones, approximately 73% occurring once. Between the trimmed V and J ends, which lost 5 bases and 7 bases, there was a span of 15 bases. This CDR3 has 14 amino acids. Germline lookup yields CDR1 MDHEN and CDR2 SYDVKM. These data come from a study of shared clonotypes between healthy human individuals. About the research overall: Three plates were used per donor for CD4 naive, three for CD4 memory, two for CD8 naive and one for CD8 memory.

The receptor's source is a woman aged 25 to 39 in good health. What was sequenced was memory CD4+ T cells sorted from blood. Specified subset: CD45RA-negative fraction. The V call is TRBV28, the J call TRBJ1-5; D gene ambiguous. The CDR3 loop is CASSTSSHRQPQHF. The CDR3 DNA follows: TGTGCCAGCAGTACATCCTCCCATCGGCAGCCCCAGCATTTT.